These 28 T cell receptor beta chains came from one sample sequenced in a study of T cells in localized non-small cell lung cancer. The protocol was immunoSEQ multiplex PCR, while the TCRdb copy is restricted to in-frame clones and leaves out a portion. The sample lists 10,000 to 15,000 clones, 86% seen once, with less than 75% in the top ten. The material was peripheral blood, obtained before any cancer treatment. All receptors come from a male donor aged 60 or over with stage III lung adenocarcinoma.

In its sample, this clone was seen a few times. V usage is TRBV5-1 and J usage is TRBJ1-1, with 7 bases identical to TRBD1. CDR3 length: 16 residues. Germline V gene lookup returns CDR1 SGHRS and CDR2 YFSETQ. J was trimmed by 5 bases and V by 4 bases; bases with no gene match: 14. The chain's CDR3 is CASSHSNRGLRTEAFF. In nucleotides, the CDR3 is TGCGCCAGCAGCCATAGTAACAGGGGTTTGAGGACTGAAGCTTTCTTT.

CDR3 sequence reads: CATNRDRGRYEQYF. CDR3 DNA sequence: TGTGCCACCAACCGGGACAGGGGGCGCTACGAGCAGTACTTC. The chain uses TRBV6-4 and TRBJ2-7; TRBD1 agrees at 12 bases. Germline loops: CDR1 MRHNA, CDR2 SNTAGT. The CDR3 has 14 amino acids. V lost 10 bases and J lost 3; bases outside the gene matches: 7.

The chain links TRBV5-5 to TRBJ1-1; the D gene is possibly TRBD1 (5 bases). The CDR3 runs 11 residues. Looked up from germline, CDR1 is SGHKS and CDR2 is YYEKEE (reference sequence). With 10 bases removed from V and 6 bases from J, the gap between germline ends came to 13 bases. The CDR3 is CAVGGPSEAFF. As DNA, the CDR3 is TGTGCCGTCGGGGGACCCTCTGAAGCTTTCTTT.

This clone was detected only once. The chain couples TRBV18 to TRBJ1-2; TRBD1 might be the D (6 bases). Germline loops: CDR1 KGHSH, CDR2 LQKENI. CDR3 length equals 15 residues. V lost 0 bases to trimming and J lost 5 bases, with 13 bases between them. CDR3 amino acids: CASSPPGPGAYGYTF. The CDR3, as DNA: TGTGCCAGCTCACCACCGGGGCCAGGGGCATATGGCTACACCTTC.

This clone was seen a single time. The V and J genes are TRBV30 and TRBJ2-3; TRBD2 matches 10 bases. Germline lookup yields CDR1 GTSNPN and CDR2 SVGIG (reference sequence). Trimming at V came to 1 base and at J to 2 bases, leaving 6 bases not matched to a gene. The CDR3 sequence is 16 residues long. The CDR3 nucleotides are TGTGCCTGGAGTGATTCCGGGACTAGCGCCACAGATACGCAGTATTTT. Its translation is CAWSDSGTSATDTQYF.

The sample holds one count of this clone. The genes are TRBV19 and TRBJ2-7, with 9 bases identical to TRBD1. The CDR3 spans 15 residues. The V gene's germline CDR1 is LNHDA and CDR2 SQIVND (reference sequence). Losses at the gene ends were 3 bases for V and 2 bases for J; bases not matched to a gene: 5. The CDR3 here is CASSISRDRAYEQYF. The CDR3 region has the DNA TGTGCCAGTAGTATCAGCCGGGACAGGGCCTACGAGCAGTACTTC.

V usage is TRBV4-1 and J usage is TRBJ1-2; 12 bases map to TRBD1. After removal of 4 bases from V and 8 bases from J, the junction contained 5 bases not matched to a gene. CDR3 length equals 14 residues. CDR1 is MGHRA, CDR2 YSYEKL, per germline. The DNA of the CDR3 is TGCGCCAGCAGCCCGGGACAGGGGGCGGGAGGCTACACCTTC. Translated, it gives CASSPGQGAGGYTF.

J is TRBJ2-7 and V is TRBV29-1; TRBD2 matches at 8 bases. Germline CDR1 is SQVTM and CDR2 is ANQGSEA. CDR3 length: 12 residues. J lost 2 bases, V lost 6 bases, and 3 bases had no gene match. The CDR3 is CSVGRGAYEQYF. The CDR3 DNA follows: TGCAGCGTCGGGAGGGGGGCCTACGAGCAGTACTTC.

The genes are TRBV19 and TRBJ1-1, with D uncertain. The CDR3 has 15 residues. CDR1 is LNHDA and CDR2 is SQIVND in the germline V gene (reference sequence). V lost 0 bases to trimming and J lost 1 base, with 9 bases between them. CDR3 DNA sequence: TGTGCCAGTAGTATAGAAACACGGGAGAACACTGAAGCTTTCTTT. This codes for CASSIETRENTEAFF.

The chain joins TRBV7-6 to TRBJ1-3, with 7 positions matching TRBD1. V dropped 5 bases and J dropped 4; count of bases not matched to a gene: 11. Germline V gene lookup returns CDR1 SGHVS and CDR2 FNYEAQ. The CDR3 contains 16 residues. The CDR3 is CASSRRYRGSGNTIYF. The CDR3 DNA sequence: TGTGCCAGCAGCCGCCGGTACAGGGGCTCAGGAAACACCATATATTTT.

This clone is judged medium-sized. The CDR3 is CASSRTKGEKLFF. The CDR3 DNA is TGTGCCAGCAGTCGGACTAAAGGTGAAAAACTGTTTTTT. The chain couples TRBV5-4 to TRBJ1-4; no clear D gene. The germline CDR1 and CDR2 sequences are SGHNT and YYREEE (reference sequence). There are 13 residues in the CDR3. V was pared by 5 bases and J by 7 bases, with 12 bases between.

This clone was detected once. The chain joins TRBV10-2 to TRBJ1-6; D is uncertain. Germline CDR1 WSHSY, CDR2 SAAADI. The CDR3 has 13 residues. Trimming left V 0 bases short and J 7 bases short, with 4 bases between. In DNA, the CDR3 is TGCGCCAGCAGTGAGTCCAAGAATTCACCCCTCCACTTT. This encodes CASSESKNSPLHF.

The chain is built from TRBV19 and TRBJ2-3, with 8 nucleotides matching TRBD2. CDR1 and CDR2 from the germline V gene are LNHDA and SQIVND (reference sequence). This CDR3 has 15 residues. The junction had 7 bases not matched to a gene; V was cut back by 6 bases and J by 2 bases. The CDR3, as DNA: TGTGCCAGTAGCGATAGCGGGAAAGACACAGATACGCAGTATTTT. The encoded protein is CASSDSGKDTDTQYF.

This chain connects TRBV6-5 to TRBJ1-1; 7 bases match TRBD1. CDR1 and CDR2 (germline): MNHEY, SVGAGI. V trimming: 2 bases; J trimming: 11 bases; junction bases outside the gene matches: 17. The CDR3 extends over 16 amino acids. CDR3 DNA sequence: TGTGCCAGCAGTTACGAGGTTGGCGGACAGGCATTTCTTGCTTTCTTT. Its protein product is CASSYEVGGQAFLAFF.

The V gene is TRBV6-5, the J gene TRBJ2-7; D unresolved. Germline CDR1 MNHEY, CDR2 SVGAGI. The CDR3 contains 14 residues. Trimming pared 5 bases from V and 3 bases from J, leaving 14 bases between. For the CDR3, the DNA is TGTGCCAGCAGTCGGAGTTTATCTGGCTACGAGCAGTACTTC. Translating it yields CASSRSLSGYEQYF.

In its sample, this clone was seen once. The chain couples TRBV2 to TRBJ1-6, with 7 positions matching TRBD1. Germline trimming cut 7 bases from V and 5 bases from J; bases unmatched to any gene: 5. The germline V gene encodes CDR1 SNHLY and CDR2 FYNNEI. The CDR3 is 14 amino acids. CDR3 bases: TGTGCCAGCACTATGACAGGGAATAATTCACCCCTCCACTTT. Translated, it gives CASTMTGNNSPLHF.

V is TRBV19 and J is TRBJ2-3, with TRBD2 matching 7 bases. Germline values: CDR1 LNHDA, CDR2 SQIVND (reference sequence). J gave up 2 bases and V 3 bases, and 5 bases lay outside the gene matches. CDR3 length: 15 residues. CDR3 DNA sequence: TGTGCCAGTAGTATCCGGGACTACCCCACAGATACGCAGTATTTT. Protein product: CASSIRDYPTDTQYF.

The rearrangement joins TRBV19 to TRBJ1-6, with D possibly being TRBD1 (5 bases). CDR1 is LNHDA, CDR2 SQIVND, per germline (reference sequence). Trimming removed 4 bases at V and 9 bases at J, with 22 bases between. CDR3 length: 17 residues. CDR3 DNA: TGTGCCAGTAGTACCCAAGGAGGGTCCTCGGGGGGTTCACCCCTCCACTTT. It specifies CASSTQGGSSGGSPLHF.

This CDR3 reads CASSLVPPGQGNTGELFF. The CDR3 DNA is TGTGCCAGCAGCTTAGTGCCCCCGGGACAGGGGAACACCGGGGAGCTGTTTTTT. The V and J genes are TRBV7-9 and TRBJ2-2; 9 nucleotides match TRBD1. The CDR3 consists of 18 residues. Germline V gene lookup returns CDR1 SEHNR and CDR2 FQNEAQ (reference sequence). The ends lost 1 base at V and 1 base at J; junction bases unmatched: 7.

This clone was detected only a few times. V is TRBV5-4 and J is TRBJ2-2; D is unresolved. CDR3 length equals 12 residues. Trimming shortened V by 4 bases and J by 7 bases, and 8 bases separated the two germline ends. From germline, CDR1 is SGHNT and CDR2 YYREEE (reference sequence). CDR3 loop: CASSLPFGELFF. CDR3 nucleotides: TGTGCCAGCAGCCTCCCCTTCGGGGAGCTGTTTTTT.

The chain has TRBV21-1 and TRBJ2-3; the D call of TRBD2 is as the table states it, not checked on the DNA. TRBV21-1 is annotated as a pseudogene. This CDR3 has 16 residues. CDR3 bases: TGTGCCAGCAGCAAAGCCAGCGGGCAGGGTCGTAATACGCAGTATTTT. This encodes CASSKASGQGRNTQYF.

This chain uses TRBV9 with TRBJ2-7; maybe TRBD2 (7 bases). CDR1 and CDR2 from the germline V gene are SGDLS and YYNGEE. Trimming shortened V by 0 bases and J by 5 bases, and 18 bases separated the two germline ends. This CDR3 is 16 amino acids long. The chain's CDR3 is CASSVGGGGSTHEQYF. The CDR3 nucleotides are TGTGCCAGCAGCGTAGGGGGGGGCGGGAGTACCCACGAGCAGTACTTC.

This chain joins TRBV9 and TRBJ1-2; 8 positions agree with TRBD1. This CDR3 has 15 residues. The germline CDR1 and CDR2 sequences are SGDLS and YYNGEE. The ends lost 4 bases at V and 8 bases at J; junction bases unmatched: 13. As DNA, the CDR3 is TGTGCCAGCAGCCCAGGGGGCAAGACGGTCACGGGCTACACCTTC. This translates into CASSPGGKTVTGYTF. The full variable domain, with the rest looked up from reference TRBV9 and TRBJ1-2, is DSGVTQTPKHLITATGQRVTLRCSPRSGDLSVYWYQQSLDQGLQFLIQYYNGEERAKGNILERFSAQQFPDLHSELNLSSLELGDSALYFCASSPGGKTVTGYTFGSGTRLTVV.

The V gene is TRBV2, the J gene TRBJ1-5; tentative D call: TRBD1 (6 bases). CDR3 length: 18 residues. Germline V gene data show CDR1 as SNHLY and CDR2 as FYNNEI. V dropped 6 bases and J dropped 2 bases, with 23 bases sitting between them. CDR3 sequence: CASSLRSTGRDGNQPQHF. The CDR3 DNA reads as TGTGCCAGCAGCTTACGATCGACAGGTCGGGACGGCAATCAGCCCCAGCATTTT.

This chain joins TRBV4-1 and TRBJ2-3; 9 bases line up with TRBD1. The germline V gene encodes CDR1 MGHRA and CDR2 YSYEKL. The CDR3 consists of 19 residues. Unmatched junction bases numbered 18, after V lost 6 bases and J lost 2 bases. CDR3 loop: CASSTGGQGPFSFTDTQYF. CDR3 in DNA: TGCGCCAGCAGTACGGGGGGACAGGGACCATTCTCGTTCACAGATACGCAGTATTTT.

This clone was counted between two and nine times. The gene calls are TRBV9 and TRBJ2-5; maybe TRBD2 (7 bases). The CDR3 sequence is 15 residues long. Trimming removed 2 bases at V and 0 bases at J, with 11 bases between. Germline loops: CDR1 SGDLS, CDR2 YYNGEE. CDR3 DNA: TGTGCCAGCAGCGTTGGGGGGGCAGACCAAGAGACCCAGTACTTC. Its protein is CASSVGGADQETQYF.

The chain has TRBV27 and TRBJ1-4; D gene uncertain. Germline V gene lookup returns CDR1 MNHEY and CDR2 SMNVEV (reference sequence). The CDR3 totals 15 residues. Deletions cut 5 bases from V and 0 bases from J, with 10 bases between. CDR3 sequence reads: CASSPEQTTNEKLFF. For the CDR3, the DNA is TGTGCCAGCAGTCCCGAACAGACAACTAATGAAAAACTGTTTTTT.

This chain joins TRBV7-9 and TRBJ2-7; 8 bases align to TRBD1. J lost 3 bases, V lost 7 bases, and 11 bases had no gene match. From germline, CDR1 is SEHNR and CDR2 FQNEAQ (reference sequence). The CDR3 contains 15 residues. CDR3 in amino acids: CASTSGGGTGYEQYF. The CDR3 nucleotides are TGTGCCAGCACCTCCGGCGGCGGGACAGGCTACGAGCAGTACTTC.